Listed below are T cell receptor beta chains from one sample, sequenced in a study of blood T cell repertoires in COVID-19. Sequencing was performed with immunoSEQ multiplex PCR; in TCRdb, only in-frame clones are kept and a portion is missing. The sample shows roughly 80,000 clones, approximately 76% of them seen only once. Sequencing was performed on peripheral blood. Receptors were obtained from a man between 65 and 85 years old with active or convalescent COVID-19. Each CDR3 is given with its conserved first and last residue. The D gene is left open where the match is weak. Not every row has a clone size; where given, it reads once, few, many or a size class.

V	D	size	J	DNA	CDR3
TRBV2	-	-	TRBJ1-2	TGTGCCAGCAGTGAAATCGGTTTTAACTATGGCTACACCTTC	CASSEIGFNYGYTF
TRBV5-1	-	-	TRBJ1-2	TGCGCCAGCAGCTTGGGGTCTTCAGGGGCGCGGTATGGCTACACCTTC	CASSLGSSGARYGYTF
TRBV6-5	-	-	TRBJ1-2	TGTGCCAGCAGTTACTCGGGAGCATCGAACTATGGCTACACCTTC	CASSYSGASNYGYTF
TRBV5-1	-	many	TRBJ1-1	TGCGCCAGCAGCTTGGATGACATGAACACTGAAGCTTTCTTT	CASSLDDMNTEAFF
TRBV2	TRBD2	-	TRBJ2-7	TGTGCCAGCAGAGCCGGGACTAGCGGGGGGGCGGAGCAGTACTTC	CASRAGTSGGAEQYF
TRBV5-1	-	-	TRBJ1-1	TGCGCCAGCAGCTCCCAAACAGGGAACACTGAAGCTTTCTTT	CASSSQTGNTEAFF
TRBV10-2	-	-	TRBJ1-4	TGCGCCAGCAGTGAGTCAGCAGGGAAGACTTCGGCAACTAATGAAAAACTGTTTTTT	CASSESAGKTSATNEKLFF
TRBV5-6	-	-	TRBJ2-5	TGTGCCAGCAGCTTAAGGTCGGGGGGCCCAGAGACCCAGTACTTC	CASSLRSGGPETQYF
TRBV2	-	once	TRBJ1-3	TGTGCCAGCAGCGCGTTGACAGCGACAGTTGGAAACACCATATATTTT	CASSALTATVGNTIYF
TRBV25-1	-	-	TRBJ1-1	TGTGCCAGCAGTGAAAATCACCCACAGGGACCGAACACTGAAGCTTTCTTT	CASSENHPQGPNTEAFF
TRBV7-6	-	-	TRBJ2-7	TGTGCCAGCAGCACCGCCCCGGGAACATACGAGCAGTACTTC	CASSTAPGTYEQYF
TRBV2	TRBD1	-	TRBJ1-6	TGTGCCAGCGTACCGGGACAGGTCGACAATTCACCCCTCCACTTT	CASVPGQVDNSPLHF
TRBV5-3	-	-	TRBJ1-6	TGTGCCAGAAGCTTGGCCGGGACAAAGGAGTTATTTTCACCCCTCCACTTT	CARSLAGTKELFSPLHF
TRBV4-1	TRBD2	-	TRBJ2-5	TGCGCCAGCAGCCGGGAGCCGCTAGCGGGGTCGGGGGAGACCCAGTACTTC	CASSREPLAGSGETQYF
TRBV30	-	-	TRBJ2-7	TGTGCCTGGAGGAGCTCCTACGAGCAGTACTTC	CAWRSSYEQYF
TRBV7-2	-	-	TRBJ1-5	TGTGCCAGCAGCTTTCATAGGGAGCAGCCCCAGCATTTT	CASSFHREQPQHF
TRBV6-5	TRBD1	-	TRBJ1-1	TGTGCCAGCAGTTTAACAGGGGGCGGAATGAACACTGAAGCTTTCTTT	CASSLTGGGMNTEAFF
TRBV15	-	-	TRBJ2-3	TGTGCCACCGCGACCGGGGGCACAGATACGCAGTATTTT	CATATGGTDTQYF
TRBV3-1/TRBV3-2	TRBD1	-	TRBJ1-6	TGTGCCAGCAGCCGAGACAGGGGGGCTTTTAATTACCACTTT	CASSRDRGAFNYHF
TRBV29-1	TRBD2	-	TRBJ2-3	TGCAGCGTCTTTAGCGGGGCGAACACAGATACGCAGTATTTT	CSVFSGANTDTQYF
TRBV9	-	-	TRBJ1-2	TGTGCCAGCAGTCCAAGACAGGTGCATGCCTATGGCTACACCTTC	CASSPRQVHAYGYTF
TRBV5-1	-	-	TRBJ1-4	TGCGCCAGCAGTACCCAGGGTGCAACTAATGAAAAACTGTTTTTT	CASSTQGATNEKLFF
TRBV19	TRBD1	-	TRBJ2-7	TGTGCCAGTAGTACTGGGACAGGATTCTACGAGCAGTACTTC	CASSTGTGFYEQYF
TRBV6-4	-	-	TRBJ2-1	TGTGCCAGCAGTGCCCAAAATGAGGGTGAGCAGTTCTTC	CASSAQNEGEQFF
TRBV18	-	-	TRBJ2-7	TGTGCCAGCTCTCCCGGACAGCCCGAGCAGTACTTC	CASSPGQPEQYF
TRBV5-1	TRBD1	-	TRBJ1-1	TGCGCCAGCAGCTTGGTGGCAGGGGTCAGGGGGACTGAAGCTTTCTTT	CASSLVAGVRGTEAFF
TRBV2	-	medium-sized	TRBJ1-2	TGTGCCAGCAGGGAGGCCTATGGCTACACCTTC	CASREAYGYTF
TRBV2	-	-	TRBJ2-4	TGTGCCAGCAGATCAATAGCCAAAAACATTCAGTACTTC	CASRSIAKNIQYF
TRBV3-1/TRBV3-2	TRBD2	-	TRBJ2-7	TGTGCCAGCAGCCAGGGACTAGAACGCTACGAGCAGTACTTC	CASSQGLERYEQYF
TRBV6-5	TRBD1	-	TRBJ1-6	TGTGCCAGCAGTATGTCAGGGGGTTCACCCCTCCACTTT	CASSMSGGSPLHF
TRBV6-6	TRBD1	once	TRBJ2-3	TGTGCCAGCACCCGACAGGGAGCAGATACGCAGTATTTT	CASTRQGADTQYF
TRBV15	TRBD1	-	TRBJ2-2	TGTGCCACCAAACAGGGGGCCACGAACACCGGGGAGCTGTTTTTT	CATKQGATNTGELFF
TRBV7-2	-	-	TRBJ1-1	TGTGCCAGCAGCTTAGAGGGGGGGTTGGGAGCGTTGAAAGAAGCTTTCTTT	CASSLEGGLGALKEAFF
TRBV9	TRBD1	-	TRBJ2-7	TGTGCCAGCAGCCCCCGGGACAGACTCTACGAGCAGTACTTC	CASSPRDRLYEQYF
TRBV20-1	-	-	TRBJ1-6	TGCAGTGCTAGTAGACTACGGGATTCACCCCTCCACTTT	CSASRLRDSPLHF
TRBV30	TRBD1	once	TRBJ1-1	TGTGCCAGCCGGGACAGGCGGAACACTGAAGCTTTCTTT	CASRDRRNTEAFF
TRBV5-1	-	once	TRBJ1-1	TGCGCCAGCAGCCAGCTTGGTCGGGGCACTGAAGCTTTCTTT	CASSQLGRGTEAFF
TRBV5-8	TRBD1	once	TRBJ1-5	TGTGCCAGCAGCTACTCAGGGGGCGCCCAGCCCCAGCATTTT	CASSYSGGAQPQHF
TRBV30	TRBD1	-	TRBJ2-1	TGTGCCTGGAGTGTCAGGGGACAGCTTTACAATGAGCAGTTCTTC	CAWSVRGQLYNEQFF
TRBV29-1	-	-	TRBJ1-2	TGCAGCGCTTTGGCAGGGGCAGCGTTGCGTGGCTATGGCTACACCTTC	CSALAGAALRGYGYTF
TRBV4-2	-	-	TRBJ1-1	TGTGCCAGCAGCCAAGATCAGGCAGGGGACCCAAACACTGAAGCTTTCTTT	CASSQDQAGDPNTEAFF
TRBV3-1/TRBV3-2	-	-	TRBJ1-2	TGTGCCAGCAGCCCCACAGGGTATGATGGCTACACCTTC	CASSPTGYDGYTF
TRBV19	TRBD1	few	TRBJ1-2	TGTGCCAGTAACGAGGGGGCTTATGGCTACACCTTC	CASNEGAYGYTF
TRBV7-9	TRBD1	-	TRBJ1-2	TGTGCCAGCAGCCCCCAGGGGGGAGTTGGGGGCTACACCTTC	CASSPQGGVGGYTF
TRBV7-9	-	few	TRBJ2-5	TGTGCCAGCAGCTTAGGGGGGCGCGCGGAGACCCAGTACTTC	CASSLGGRAETQYF
TRBV10-2	-	few	TRBJ2-5	TGCGCCAGCAGTGAGAGGCGGGAGACCCAGTACTTC	CASSERRETQYF